This T cell receptor beta chain was recovered during a study of T cell responses to AZD1222 COVID-19 vaccine (dated by TCRdb to the early 2020s). With respect to the entire study: AZD1222 recipients whose second dose came at about 4 weeks and those whose second dose came at about 12 weeks were combined into one group, since spike-specific TCR depth and breadth did not differ between the two schedules. Trial participants were enrolled into age subgroups of 18-55, 56-69 and 70-plus years, which contained 148, 28 and 57 TCR-sequenced participants, respectively. TCR sequencing covered some 240 trial participants: 200 to 220 given two doses of AZD1222 and approximately 26 given two doses of MenACWY control vaccine.

Overall results and qualifications from the work: A significant rise in spike-specific TCR breadth and depth was observed after two AZD1222 doses relative to day 0 and relative to MenACWY recipients. Only five or six AZD1222 recipients were SARS-CoV-2 seropositive at baseline, limiting conclusions about previously exposed vaccinees. Because no day 14 peak-response samples were available, repertoires were characterized only after the peak T cell response. Nearly half of unique spike-specific TCRs reportedly recognized epitopes outside regions mutated in the B.1.351 and B.1.1.7 variants. The 56-69-year group was small, and its depth increase did not reach significance, likely because of low power. Participants were mostly white British and included more females than males, and it was suggested by the authors that clonal diversity may have been underestimated. The vaccine-associated CD4 TCRs covered the entire spike protein, and the dominant responses fell in regions 160-218 and 743-854.

The CDR3 regions of human TCRbeta chains were subjected to immunosequencing. The published analysis was carried out like this. TCRs in the repertoires were matched against a reference library of SARS-CoV-2-specific TCRs that had been generated with the MIRA antigen-specificity platform. Breadth was defined as the fraction of unique TCRs that were SARS-CoV-2-associated, and depth was defined as the fraction of total T cells that were SARS-CoV-2-associated. Using the MIRA data, each spike-specific TCR was mapped to the spike region that the TCR reacts to and placed in a CD4 or CD8 class. Log10-transformed breadth and depth values were compared by one-way ANOVA with Sidak's multiple comparisons tests. Held by TCRdb, this immuneACCESS table contains in-frame sequences only and omits some clones. Under half of the omission traces to an unresolved V gene where checked; the cause of the rest is unknown. That table furnishes V, J and clone size, whereas the DNA furnished D and trimming. Across this sample there are about 56,000 clones, with 80% to 90% seen only once. The top ten hold over 13% of the sample.

The CDR3, from cysteine to phenylalanine, totals 15 residues. The sequence is cut down to CDR3 DNA, 45 bases in frame from base 1. As encoded in the germline V gene, CDR1 is SGDLS while CDR2 is YYNGEE. V is shortened by 0 bases, J by 4 bases, and the region joining them spans 10 bases. The sample's time point, from its label and the paper: baseline before first vaccination. The vaccinee samples were drawn from two UK trials, COV001 and COV002, one of which was a single-blind randomized controlled phase 2/3 trial testing AZD1222 (ChAdOx1 nCoV-19) in healthy adults. For TCRbeta chain sequencing, PBMC samples were collected from trial participants at day 0 and at day 28 after the second dose. Regarding this clone: No cognate antigen has been identified for it. Within one base of it there is no much larger clone, and no base qualities were kept.

The chain is assembled from TRBV9 and TRBJ2-2; a tentative D match to TRBD2 spans 6 bases. The sample was peripheral blood, taken on day 0 of AZD1222 vaccination. The sequence was collected from an adult in good health. The CDR3 region: CASSVVPEGTGELFF. The DNA sequence reads TGTGCCAGCAGCGTAGTTCCGGAGGGCACCGGGGAGCTGTTTTTT.